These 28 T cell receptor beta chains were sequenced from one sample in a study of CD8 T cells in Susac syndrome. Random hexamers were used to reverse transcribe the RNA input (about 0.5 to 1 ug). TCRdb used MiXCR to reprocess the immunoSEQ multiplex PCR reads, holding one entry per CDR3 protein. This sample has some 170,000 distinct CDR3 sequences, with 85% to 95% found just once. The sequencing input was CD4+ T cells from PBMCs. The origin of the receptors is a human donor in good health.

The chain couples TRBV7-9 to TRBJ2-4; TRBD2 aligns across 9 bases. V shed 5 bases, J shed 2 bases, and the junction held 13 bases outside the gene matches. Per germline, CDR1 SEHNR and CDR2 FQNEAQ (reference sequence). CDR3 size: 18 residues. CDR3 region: CASSPPAGGPLTKNIQYF. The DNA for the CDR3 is TGTGCCAGCAGCCCGCCTGCGGGAGGGCCACTAACCAAAAACATTCAGTACTTC.

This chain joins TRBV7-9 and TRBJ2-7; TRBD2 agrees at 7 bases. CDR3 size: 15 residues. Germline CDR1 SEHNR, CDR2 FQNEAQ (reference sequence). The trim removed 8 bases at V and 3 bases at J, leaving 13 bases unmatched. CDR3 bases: TGTGCCAGCGGTAGCAGACTAGCCCCAGTCTACGAGCAGTACTTC. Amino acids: CASGSRLAPVYEQYF.

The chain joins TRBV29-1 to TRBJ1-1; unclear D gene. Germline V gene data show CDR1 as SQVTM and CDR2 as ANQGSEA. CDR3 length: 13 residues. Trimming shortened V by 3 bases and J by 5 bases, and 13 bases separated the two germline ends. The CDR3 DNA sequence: TGCAGCGTTGAGGAGGGAAGGCGGACTGAAGCTTTCTTT. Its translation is CSVEEGRRTEAFF.

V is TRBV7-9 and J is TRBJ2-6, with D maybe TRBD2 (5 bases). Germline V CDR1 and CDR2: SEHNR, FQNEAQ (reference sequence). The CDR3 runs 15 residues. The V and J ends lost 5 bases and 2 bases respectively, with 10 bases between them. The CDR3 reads CASSIYGAGANVLTF. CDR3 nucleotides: TGTGCCAGCAGCATATACGGGGCTGGGGCCAACGTCCTGACTTTC. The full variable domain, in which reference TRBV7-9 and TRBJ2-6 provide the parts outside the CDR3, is DTGVSQNPRHKITKRGQNVTFRCDPISEHNRLYWYRQTLGQGPEFLTYFQNEAQLEKSRLLSDRFSAERPKGSFSTLEIQRTEQGDSAMYLCASSIYGAGANVLTFGAGSRLTVL.

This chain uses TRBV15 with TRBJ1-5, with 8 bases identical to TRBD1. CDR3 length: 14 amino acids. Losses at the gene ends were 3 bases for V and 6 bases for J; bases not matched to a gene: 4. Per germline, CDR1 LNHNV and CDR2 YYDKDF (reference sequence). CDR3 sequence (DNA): TGTGCCACCAGCAGGGGACAGGACGGTCAGCCCCAGCATTTT. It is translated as CATSRGQDGQPQHF.

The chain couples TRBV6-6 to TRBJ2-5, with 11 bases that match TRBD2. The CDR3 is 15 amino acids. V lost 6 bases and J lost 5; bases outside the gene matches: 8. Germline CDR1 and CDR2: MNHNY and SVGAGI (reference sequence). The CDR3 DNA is TGTGCCAGCAGACACCCGACTAGCGGGACGGAGACCCAGTACTTC. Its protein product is CASRHPTSGTETQYF.

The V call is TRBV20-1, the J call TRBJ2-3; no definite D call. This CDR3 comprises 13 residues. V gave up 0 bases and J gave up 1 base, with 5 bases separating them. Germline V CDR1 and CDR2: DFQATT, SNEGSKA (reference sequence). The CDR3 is CSARDPRTDTQYF. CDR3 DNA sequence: TGCAGTGCTAGAGATCCCCGCACAGATACGCAGTATTTT.

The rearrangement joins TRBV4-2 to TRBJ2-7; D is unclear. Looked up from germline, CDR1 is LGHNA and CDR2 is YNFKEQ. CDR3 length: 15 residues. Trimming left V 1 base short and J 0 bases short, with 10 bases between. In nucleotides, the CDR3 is TGTGCCAGCAGCCAAGGCCACAGCAGCTCCTACGAGCAGTACTTC. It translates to CASSQGHSSSYEQYF.

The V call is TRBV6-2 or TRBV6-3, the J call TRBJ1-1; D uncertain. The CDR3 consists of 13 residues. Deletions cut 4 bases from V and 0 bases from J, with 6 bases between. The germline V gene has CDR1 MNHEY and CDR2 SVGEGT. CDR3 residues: CASSSTVNTEAFF. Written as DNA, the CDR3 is TGTGCCAGCAGTTCCACGGTGAACACTGAAGCTTTCTTT.

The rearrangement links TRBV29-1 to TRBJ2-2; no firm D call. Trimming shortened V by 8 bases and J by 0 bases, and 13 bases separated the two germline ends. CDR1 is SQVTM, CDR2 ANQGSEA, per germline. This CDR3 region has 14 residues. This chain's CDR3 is CSFTGNANTGELFF. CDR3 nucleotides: TGCAGCTTTACCGGTAACGCGAACACCGGGGAGCTGTTTTTT.

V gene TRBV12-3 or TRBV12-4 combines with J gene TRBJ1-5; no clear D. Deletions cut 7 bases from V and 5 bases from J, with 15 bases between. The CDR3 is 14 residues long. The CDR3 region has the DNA TGTGCCAGCACCACAAATAGTCGCTATCAGCCCCAGCATTTT. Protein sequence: CASTTNSRYQPQHF.

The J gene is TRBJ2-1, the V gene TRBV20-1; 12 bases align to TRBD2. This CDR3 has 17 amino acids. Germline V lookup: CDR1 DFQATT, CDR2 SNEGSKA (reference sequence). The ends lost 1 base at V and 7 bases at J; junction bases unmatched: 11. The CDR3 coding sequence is TGCAGTGCTAGAGGACAACGGGCTAGCGGGAGGGATAATGAGCAGTTCTTC. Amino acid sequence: CSARGQRASGRDNEQFF.

In DNA, the CDR3 is TGTGCCAGCAGCTTGAGGACTAGTGGAATTAGTGAGCAGTTCTTC. Translation: CASSLRTSGISEQFF. The chain is built from TRBV7-3 and TRBJ2-1; the match to TRBD2 covers 7 bases. There are 15 residues in the CDR3. V shed 3 bases, J shed 9 bases, and the junction held 11 bases outside the gene matches. Germline lookup yields CDR1 SGHTA and CDR2 FQGTGA.

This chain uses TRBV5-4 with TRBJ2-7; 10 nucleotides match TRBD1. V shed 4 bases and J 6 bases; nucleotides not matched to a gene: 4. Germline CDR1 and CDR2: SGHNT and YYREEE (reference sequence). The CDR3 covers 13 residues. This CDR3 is CASSKGTGAEQYF. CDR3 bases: TGTGCCAGCAGCAAAGGGACAGGGGCCGAGCAGTACTTC.

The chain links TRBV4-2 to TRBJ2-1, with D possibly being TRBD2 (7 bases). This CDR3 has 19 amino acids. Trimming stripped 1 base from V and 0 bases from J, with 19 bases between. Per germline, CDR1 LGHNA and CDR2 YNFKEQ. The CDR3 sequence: CASSQGGASGSNSYNEQFF. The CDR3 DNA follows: TGTGCCAGCAGCCAAGGGGGGGCTAGCGGCTCCAACTCCTACAATGAGCAGTTCTTC.

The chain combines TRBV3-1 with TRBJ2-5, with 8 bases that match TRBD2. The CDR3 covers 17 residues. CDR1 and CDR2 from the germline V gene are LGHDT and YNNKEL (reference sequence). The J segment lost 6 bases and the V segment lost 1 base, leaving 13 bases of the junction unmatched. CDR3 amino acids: CASSQGIAGTSWKTQYF. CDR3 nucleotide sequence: TGTGCCAGCAGCCAAGGTATAGCGGGAACTTCCTGGAAGACCCAGTACTTC.

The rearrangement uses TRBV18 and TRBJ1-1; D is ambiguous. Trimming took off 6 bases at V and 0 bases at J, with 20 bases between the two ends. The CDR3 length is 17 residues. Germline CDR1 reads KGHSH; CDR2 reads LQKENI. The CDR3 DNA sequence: TGTGCCAGCTCCCTTGAGGCCTACCTAATGATGAACACTGAAGCTTTCTTT. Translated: CASSLEAYLMMNTEAFF.

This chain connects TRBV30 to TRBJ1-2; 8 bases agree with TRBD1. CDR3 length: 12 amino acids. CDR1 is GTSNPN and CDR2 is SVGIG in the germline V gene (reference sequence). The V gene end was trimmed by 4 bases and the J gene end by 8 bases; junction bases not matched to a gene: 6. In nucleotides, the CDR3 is TGTGCCTGGATGAGGACAGGGTGGGGCTACACCTTC. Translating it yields CAWMRTGWGYTF. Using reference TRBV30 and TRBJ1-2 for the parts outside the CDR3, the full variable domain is SQTIHQWPATLVQPVGSPLSLECTVEGTSNPNLYWYRQAAGRGLQLLFYSVGIGQISSEVPQNLSASRPQDRQFILSSKKLLLSDSGFYLCAWMRTGWGYTFGSGTRLTVV.

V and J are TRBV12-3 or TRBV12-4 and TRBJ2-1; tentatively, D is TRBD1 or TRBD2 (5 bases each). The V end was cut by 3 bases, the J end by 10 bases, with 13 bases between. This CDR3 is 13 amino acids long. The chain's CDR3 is CASSFQQGGEQFF. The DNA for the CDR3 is TGTGCCAGCAGTTTCCAGCAGGGCGGGGAGCAGTTCTTC.

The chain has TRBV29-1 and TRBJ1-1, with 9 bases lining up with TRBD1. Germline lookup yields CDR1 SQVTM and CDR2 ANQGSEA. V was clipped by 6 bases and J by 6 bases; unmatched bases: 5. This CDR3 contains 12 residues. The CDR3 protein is CSVVRDRAEAFF. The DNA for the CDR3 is TGCAGCGTCGTTAGGGACAGGGCTGAAGCTTTCTTT.

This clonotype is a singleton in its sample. The CDR3: CATSPRVGSNTEAFF. The DNA of the CDR3 is TGTGCCACCAGCCCCCGGGTGGGCTCGAACACTGAAGCTTTCTTT. This chain uses TRBV15 with TRBJ1-1; D not certain. V dropped 5 bases and J dropped 1 base, with 14 bases sitting between them. Germline CDR1 is LNHNV and CDR2 is YYDKDF (reference sequence). The CDR3 contains 15 residues.

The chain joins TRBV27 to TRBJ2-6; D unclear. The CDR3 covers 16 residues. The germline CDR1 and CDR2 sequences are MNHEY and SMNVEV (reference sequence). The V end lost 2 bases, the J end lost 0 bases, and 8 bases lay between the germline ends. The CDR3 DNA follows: TGTGCCAGCAGTTTAATAGGCAGCTCTGGGGCCAACGTCCTGACTTTC. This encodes CASSLIGSSGANVLTF.

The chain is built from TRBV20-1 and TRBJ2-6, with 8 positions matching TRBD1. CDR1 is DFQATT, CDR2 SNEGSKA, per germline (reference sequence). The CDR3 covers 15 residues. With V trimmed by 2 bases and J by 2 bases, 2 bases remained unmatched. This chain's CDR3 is CSARSGGTGANVLTF. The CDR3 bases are TGCAGTGCTAGATCAGGGGGCACTGGGGCCAACGTCCTGACTTTC.

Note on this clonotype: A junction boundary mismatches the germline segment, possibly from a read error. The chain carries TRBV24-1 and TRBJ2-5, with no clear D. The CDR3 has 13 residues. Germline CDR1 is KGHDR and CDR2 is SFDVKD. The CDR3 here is CATSDLRLETQYF. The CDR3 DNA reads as TGTGCCACCAGCGATTTGCGTTTAGAGACCCAGTACTTC.

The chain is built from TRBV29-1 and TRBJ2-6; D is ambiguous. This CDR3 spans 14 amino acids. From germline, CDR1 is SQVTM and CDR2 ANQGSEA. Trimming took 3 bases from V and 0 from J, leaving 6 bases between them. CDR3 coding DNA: TGCAGCGTTGAGGGCCGCTCTGGGGCCAACGTCCTGACTTTC. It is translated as CSVEGRSGANVLTF.

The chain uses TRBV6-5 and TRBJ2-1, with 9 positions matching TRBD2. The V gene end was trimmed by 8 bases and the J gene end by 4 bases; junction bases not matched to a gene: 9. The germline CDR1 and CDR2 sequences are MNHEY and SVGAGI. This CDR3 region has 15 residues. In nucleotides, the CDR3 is TGTGCCAGCCAAGCGGGAGGCTCACGTTACAATGAGCAGTTCTTC. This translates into CASQAGGSRYNEQFF.

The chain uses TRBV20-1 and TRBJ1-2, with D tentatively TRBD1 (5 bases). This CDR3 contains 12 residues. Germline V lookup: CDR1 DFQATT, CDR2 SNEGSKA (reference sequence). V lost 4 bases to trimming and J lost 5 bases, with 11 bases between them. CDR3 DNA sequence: TGCAGTGCTATTAGCGGGGGGTATGGCTACACCTTC. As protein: CSAISGGYGYTF.

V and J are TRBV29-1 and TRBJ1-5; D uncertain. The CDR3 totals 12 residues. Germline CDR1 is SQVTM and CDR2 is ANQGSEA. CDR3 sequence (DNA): TGCAGTTCGACTATTAGCAATCAGCCCCAGCATTTT. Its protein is CSSTISNQPQHF.